A selection of T cell receptor beta chains follows, all from one sample in a study of T cells in Graves' hyperthyroidism and ophthalmopathy. TCRdb re-called the multiplex PCR reads through MiXCR, storing one row per CDR3 protein. The table has 350,000 to 400,000 distinct CDR3 sequences, about 15% seen once. Sequenced sample: blood. These receptors all stem from a woman in her thirties with Graves' hyperthyroidism. The CDR3 runs from the conserved cysteine through the conserved F or W. D genes are given only for firm matches. Only part of the rows carry a size: once, few, many, or a class if the clone is expanded.

size: many
J: TRBJ2-7
V: TRBV28
D: TRBD1
DNA: TGTGCCAGCAGCACGACAGGGGGCTCCTACGAGCAGTACTTC
CDR3: CASSTTGGSYEQYF

size: many
J: TRBJ2-3
V: TRBV11-2
D: -
DNA: TGTGCCAGCAGCTTAGATCTATGGGGGGCGAGCGCAGATACGCAGTATTTT
CDR3: CASSLDLWGASADTQYF

size: -
J: TRBJ2-7
V: TRBV29-1
D: TRBD1
DNA: TGCAGCTGTTCAGGTGGGGGACAGGGAACCGAGCAGTACTTC
CDR3: CSCSGGGQGTEQYF

size: -
J: TRBJ1-4
V: TRBV15
D: -
DNA: TGTGCCACCTCCTCGGCTGTTAATGAAAAACTGTTTTTT
CDR3: CATSSAVNEKLFF

size: -
J: TRBJ2-1
V: TRBV20-1
D: TRBD1
DNA: TGCAGTGCTGGAGGACAGGACAATGAGCAGTTCTTC
CDR3: CSAGGQDNEQFF

size: many
J: TRBJ2-3
V: TRBV20-1
D: -
DNA: TGCAGTGCGGGGGTCCAACGCACAGATACGCAGTATTTT
CDR3: CSAGVQRTDTQYF

size: many
J: TRBJ2-3
V: TRBV12-3/TRBV12-4
D: -
DNA: TGTGCCAGCAGTTTAGTTCGGGGAGGCACAGATACGCAGTATTTT
CDR3: CASSLVRGGTDTQYF

size: many
J: TRBJ1-1
V: TRBV9
D: -
DNA: TGTGCCAGCAGCCCCCGTTCAGGGTCGAACACTGAAGCTTTCTTT
CDR3: CASSPRSGSNTEAFF

size: -
J: TRBJ2-6
V: TRBV5-1
D: -
DNA: TGCGCCAGCAGCTTGGCGGAGAGCTCTGGGGCCAACGTCCTGACTTTC
CDR3: CASSLAESSGANVLTF

size: -
J: TRBJ2-7
V: TRBV20-1
D: -
DNA: TGCAGTGCTAGAGTCCGAAGAAGTGTCGACGAGCAGTACTTC
CDR3: CSARVRRSVDEQYF

size: -
J: TRBJ1-1
V: TRBV19
D: -
DNA: TGTGCCAGTAGTATTCGGGACGGCACTGAAGCTTTCTTT
CDR3: CASSIRDGTEAFF

size: -
J: TRBJ1-3
V: TRBV19
D: TRBD1
DNA: TGTGCCAGTAGTCTCGAGCTCTTGGACAGGGGATTCTCTGGAAACACCATATATTTT
CDR3: CASSLELLDRGFSGNTIYF

size: many
J: TRBJ2-1
V: TRBV24-1
D: TRBD2
DNA: TGTGCCACCAGTGATAGGCGGGAGGGCCCTCGAGAGCAGTTCTTC
CDR3: CATSDRREGPREQFF

size: -
J: TRBJ2-7
V: TRBV6-2/TRBV6-3
D: TRBD2
DNA: TGTGCCAGCAGTTACACGGGACTAGCGGGAGGGCCTGGAAACGAGCAGTACTTC
CDR3: CASSYTGLAGGPGNEQYF

size: many
J: TRBJ2-5
V: TRBV7-2
D: TRBD2
DNA: TGTGCCAGCAGCTTAGCCCTCCGGACTAGCGGGACGGACCAAGAGACCCAGTACTTC
CDR3: CASSLALRTSGTDQETQYF

size: many
J: TRBJ1-2
V: TRBV7-2
D: -
DNA: TGTGCCAGCAGCTTAACCCGTGGGGGGAGCTATAACTATGGCTACACCTTC
CDR3: CASSLTRGGSYNYGYTF

size: many
J: TRBJ2-5
V: TRBV11-2
D: TRBD2
DNA: TGTGCCAGCAGTTCTAGACTAGCGGGAGGGCCGGGTGAGACCCAGTACTTC
CDR3: CASSSRLAGGPGETQYF

size: -
J: TRBJ2-1
V: TRBV20-1
D: -
DNA: TGCAGTGCCCCTTCGTTGTCAGGGTCGGTTGAGCAGTTCTTC
CDR3: CSAPSLSGSVEQFF

size: many
J: TRBJ1-1
V: TRBV28
D: -
DNA: TGTGCCAGCAGTTTAGGACCCACGCGAAAAGCTTTCTTT
CDR3: CASSLGPTRKAFF

size: many
J: TRBJ2-2
V: TRBV7-9
D: TRBD1
DNA: TGTGCTCCGAGGAGACAGGGAGACACCGGGGAGCTGTTTTTT
CDR3: CAPRRQGDTGELFF

size: -
J: TRBJ2-6
V: TRBV2
D: -
DNA: TGTGCCAGCAGTCCCACAGGGTTAGGGGCCAACGTCCTGACTTTC
CDR3: CASSPTGLGANVLTF

size: many
J: TRBJ2-7
V: TRBV20-1
D: -
DNA: TGCAGTGCTAGGGAGGACTCCTACGAGCAGTACTTC
CDR3: CSAREDSYEQYF

size: few
J: TRBJ2-3
V: TRBV5-1
D: -
DNA: TGCGCCAGCAGCTTGTACCCACCGACAGCAGCCTACAGCACAGATACGCAGTATTTT
CDR3: CASSLYPPTAAYSTDTQYF

size: -
J: TRBJ2-7
V: TRBV6-2/TRBV6-3
D: -
DNA: TGTGCCAGCAGTAGGCGGGATAGCGTCCCCGAGCAGTACTTC
CDR3: CASSRRDSVPEQYF

size: few
J: TRBJ2-1
V: TRBV9
D: TRBD2
DNA: TGTGCCAGCAGCGTAGACTACGGCGGGAGCTCCTACAATGAGCAGTTCTTC
CDR3: CASSVDYGGSSYNEQFF

size: -
J: TRBJ2-7
V: TRBV19
D: -
DNA: TGTGCCACCCTCCGGCAGGGAGGAGCTTCCTACGAGCAGTACTTC
CDR3: CATLRQGGASYEQYF

size: many
J: TRBJ1-5
V: TRBV5-1
D: TRBD1
DNA: TGCGCCAGCAGCCTGGAGGACGGGAGGGGGCAGGCCGATAGCAATCAGCCCCAGCATTTT
CDR3: CASSLEDGRGQADSNQPQHF

size: -
J: TRBJ1-6
V: TRBV4-1
D: -
DNA: TGCGCCAGCAGCCAAGCATATCGCCTCCACTTT
CDR3: CASSQAYRLHF

size: many
J: TRBJ2-1
V: TRBV27
D: TRBD2
DNA: TGTGCCAGCAGTTTGCGGGGGACTAGCGGGATCTATGAGCAGTTCTTC
CDR3: CASSLRGTSGIYEQFF

size: -
J: TRBJ2-1
V: TRBV27
D: TRBD2
DNA: TGTGCCAGCAGTCCACTATTTAAAAGCGGGAGCGATGAGCAGTTCTTC
CDR3: CASSPLFKSGSDEQFF

size: -
J: TRBJ2-2
V: TRBV5-1
D: -
DNA: TGCGCCAGCAGCCCCCCCCAGGGCCCGAACACCGGGGAGCTGTTTTTT
CDR3: CASSPPQGPNTGELFF

size: many
J: TRBJ2-3
V: TRBV12-3/TRBV12-4
D: -
DNA: TGTGCCAGCAGTTTCGAGCAGAGCACAGATACGCAGTATTTT
CDR3: CASSFEQSTDTQYF

size: -
J: TRBJ2-7
V: TRBV28
D: -
DNA: TGTGCCAGCAGTTTATCCTTGGGACAAATTACGAAGCAGTACTTC
CDR3: CASSLSLGQITKQYF

size: many
J: TRBJ1-5
V: TRBV6-1
D: TRBD1
DNA: TGTGCCAGCAGTGAAACAGGGGGGGGTCAGCCCCAGCATTTT
CDR3: CASSETGGGQPQHF

size: few
J: TRBJ2-2
V: TRBV7-2
D: -
DNA: TGTGCCAGCACCCAAGGGCGAGGCACCGGGGAGCTGTTTTTT
CDR3: CASTQGRGTGELFF

size: many
J: TRBJ2-1
V: TRBV5-1
D: TRBD2
DNA: TGCGCCAGCAGCTTGCTAGCGGGAGCTCTCAATGAGCAGTTCTTC
CDR3: CASSLLAGALNEQFF

size: -
J: TRBJ1-6
V: TRBV19
D: -
DNA: TGTGCCAGTAGTATCGCGGGGTCCTATAATTCACCCCTCCACTTT
CDR3: CASSIAGSYNSPLHF

size: many
J: TRBJ2-5
V: TRBV7-9
D: -
DNA: TGTGCCAGCAGCTGGAATCAAGAGACCCAGTACTTC
CDR3: CASSWNQETQYF